The clone carrying this TCR beta chain occurred many times. The target antigen is unknown. The sample comes from a study of regulatory T cells in long-lasting Graves disease. Study results and limitations: Relative to new patients (roughly 970), persistent patients exhibited greater sharing of public clonotypes (around 2,500).

Library construction for TCR beta used iRepertoire HTBI primers and Arm-PCR of CDR3 regions. TCRdb re-called the multiplex PCR reads with MiXCR, one entry per CDR3 protein. The table has 400,000 to 500,000 distinct CDR3 sequences, 12% to 15% seen once. Time point described: newly diagnosed GD, antithyroid drugs for less than 3 months. PBMC RNA served as the TCR library source. Patients met American Thyroid Association criteria for Graves' disease. Germline V gene data show CDR1 as MNHEY and CDR2 as SMNVEV (reference sequence). The CDR3 spans 17 residues. With 4 bases removed from V and 0 bases from J, the gap between germline ends came to 17 bases. These data also featured in a second study, about T cells in Graves' hyperthyroidism and ophthalmopathy. As that study records: In blood, most of the thyroid clonotypes expanded above 0.001 were also present.

The sequence derives from a woman between 50 and 59 years old with Graves disease. The sequences come from peripheral blood mononuclear cells (PBMCs), collected at new diagnosis, from a patient treated with antithyroid drugs. V usage is TRBV27 and J usage is TRBJ2-3; maybe TRBD2 (6 bases). Here the CDR3 reads CASSSPHGRGSTDTQYF. DNA for the CDR3: TGTGCCAGCAGTTCGCCGCACGGTCGGGGGAGCACAGATACGCAGTATTTT.